This TCR beta chain was documented in a study of identical twins (dated by TCRdb to the mid-2010s). The study in broad terms: To test whether fetal clonotypes persist, the study used deep sequencing on TCR alpha and beta repertoires from monozygotic twins, unrelated adults of various ages, and cord blood. Replicate twin experiments were performed at different times using different library preparation protocols to rule out contamination. The investigation overall reported the following: Compared with coincidental sharing between unrelated individuals, an excess of low generation-probability sequences was observed among out-of-frame TCR alpha sequences shared between twins. Because the same donors could not be followed over many years, the conclusions relied on cross-sectional statistical analysis. Excess twin sharing in beta out-of-frame sequences was weaker because fewer shared sequences lowered the signal-to-noise ratio. Invariant T cells such as MAIT and iNKT could partly confound zero-insertion analyses, although diverse VJ usage argued against such confounding for most clonotypes. Abundant cord blood beta clonotypes carried fewer insertions; young adult naive repertoires showed a weaker similar trend, while memory repertoires showed none. Recombination models systematically underestimated out-of-frame TCR alpha sharing in monozygotic twins but agreed with sharing between unrelated individuals.

This clonotype was counted ten times or more. This clone's antigen is unknown. The sample holds no much larger clone one base away, and base qualities are not on file. Library construction relied on 5' RACE. The reads were generated on an Illumina HiSeq 2000. A universal primer binding site was added through template switching, and the final cDNA carried a unique molecular identifier so that TCR cDNA molecules could be counted accurately. First-strand cDNA for TCR alpha and beta chains was synthesized from specific primers in the conserved constant-segment region. To control for contamination, every cDNA library was double barcoded, receiving both a SMART-Mk sample barcode and Illumina barcodes. Two successive PCR steps introduced TruSeq adapter sequences along with Illumina sample barcodes. The Illumina HiSeq platform was used with custom primers to sequence TCR alpha and beta cDNA libraries. As for the authors' bioinformatics: Raw reads were processed with MiGEC to extract unique molecular identifiers, and MiXCR was used to determine CDR3 positions. For each individual, recombination models were inferred using an EM algorithm with the repgenHMM and IGoR tools. The analysis of shared clonotypes was done with the tcR package in R, with sharing normalized by the product of cloneset sizes. To study raw recombination without the effects of thymic and clonal selection, out-of-frame nonproductive sequences were analyzed. Starting from the raw public reads, TCRdb applied fastp trimming at Q25, assembled clones with MiXCR and retained in-frame beta chains. Rows merge per CDR3 protein into single entries with the most common DNA and genes. Clone size and V and J calls follow TCRdb, not the original study. Within this sample are around 300,000 distinct CDR3 sequences, with under 9% of them counted one time only. Of the sample, approximately 2% is held by the ten largest clones.

All donors were healthy Caucasians. Three pairs of female monozygotic twins, all aged roughly 18 to 29 years, made up the twin cohort. Miltenyi CD45RO+ enrichment and human naive T-cell isolation kits were used to isolate memory (CD45RO+) and naive T cells from PBMC. Counted from cysteine to phenylalanine, this CDR3 has 15 amino acids. Of all the DNA, just the CDR3 is kept, 45 bases in frame from base 1. For CDR1 and CDR2, the germline V gene lists LGHNA and YNFKEQ. Trimming takes 0 bases from V and 5 bases from J, and the germline ends sit 11 bases apart. These sequences were also reported in another study, on yellow fever vaccine responses in identical twins. As that second paper reports: The T cell response to vaccination in identical twins was reported by the authors to appear partly convergent and partly personalized. Focusing on identical twins, the study followed the T cell clones that responded to the vaccine, and did so with precision.

The chain is made from TRBV4-2 and TRBJ2-1; TRBD2 is possibly the D segment (5 matching bases). What was sequenced was memory (CD45RO+) T cells sorted from blood. Reading the label with the study, this specimen's cell subset or site is: CD45RO+ enriched T cells. The sequence came from a woman younger than 35 in good health. The CDR3 reads CASSQDWLADNEQFF. The sequenced DNA is TGTGCCAGCAGCCAAGATTGGCTAGCCGACAATGAGCAGTTCTTC.